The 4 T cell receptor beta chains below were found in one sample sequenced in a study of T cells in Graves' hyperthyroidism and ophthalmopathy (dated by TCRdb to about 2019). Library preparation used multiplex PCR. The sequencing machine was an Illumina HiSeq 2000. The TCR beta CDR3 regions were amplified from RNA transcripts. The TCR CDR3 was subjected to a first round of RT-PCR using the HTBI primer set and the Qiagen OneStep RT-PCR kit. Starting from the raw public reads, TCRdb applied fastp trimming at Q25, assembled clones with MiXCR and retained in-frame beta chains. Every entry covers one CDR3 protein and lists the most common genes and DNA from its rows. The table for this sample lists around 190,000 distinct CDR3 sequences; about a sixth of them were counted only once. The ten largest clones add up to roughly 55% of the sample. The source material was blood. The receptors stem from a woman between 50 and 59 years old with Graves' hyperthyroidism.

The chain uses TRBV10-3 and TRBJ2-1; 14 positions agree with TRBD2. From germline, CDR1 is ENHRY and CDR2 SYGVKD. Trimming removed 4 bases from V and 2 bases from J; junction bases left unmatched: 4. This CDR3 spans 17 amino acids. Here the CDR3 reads CAISGTSGRSPYNEQFF. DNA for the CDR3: TGTGCCATCAGTGGGACTAGCGGGAGGAGTCCCTACAATGAGCAGTTCTTC.

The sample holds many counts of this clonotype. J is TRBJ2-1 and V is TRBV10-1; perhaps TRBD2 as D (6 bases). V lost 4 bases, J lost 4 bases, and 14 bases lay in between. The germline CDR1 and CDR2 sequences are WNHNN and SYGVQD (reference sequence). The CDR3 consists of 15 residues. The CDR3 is CASSVGLAEYNEQFF. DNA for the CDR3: TGCGCCAGCAGTGTTGGGTTAGCGGAGTACAATGAGCAGTTCTTC.

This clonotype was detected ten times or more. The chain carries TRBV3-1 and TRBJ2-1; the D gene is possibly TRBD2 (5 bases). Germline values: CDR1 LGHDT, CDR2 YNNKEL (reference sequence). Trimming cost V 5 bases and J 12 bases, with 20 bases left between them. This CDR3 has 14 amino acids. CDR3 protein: CASSYQADRLGQFF. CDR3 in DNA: TGTGCCAGCAGCTATCAAGCGGACCGCCTAGGGCAGTTCTTC.

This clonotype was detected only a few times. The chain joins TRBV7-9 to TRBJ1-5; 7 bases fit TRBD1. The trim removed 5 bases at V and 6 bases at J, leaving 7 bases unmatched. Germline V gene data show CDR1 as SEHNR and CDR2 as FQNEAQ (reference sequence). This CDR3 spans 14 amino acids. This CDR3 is CASSPGGGSQPQHF. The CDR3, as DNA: TGTGCCAGCAGCCCAGGGGGGGGGAGTCAGCCCCAGCATTTT.